This T cell receptor beta chain was sequenced for a study of blood T cells in healthy people across ages. Study-level results: Roughly linearly, TCR beta diversity per million T cells fell as age increased.

It was with a sample-barcoded 5' primer and a J-beta primer mix that a second PCR of roughly 6 to 12 cycles was run. TCRdb processed the 5' RACE reads anew with MiXCR; each CDR3 protein has one entry. The sample holds about 780,000 distinct CDR3 sequences, 35% to 50% seen once. This clonotype was observed a handful of times. Its antigen is still unknown. Germline V CDR1 and CDR2: MNHEY, SMNVEV (reference sequence). Trimming removed 7 bases from V and 6 bases from J; junction bases left unmatched: 30. The CDR3 loop spans 21 amino acids. This chain joins TRBV27 and TRBJ2-7; 10 bases fit TRBD1. Sequenced input: blood. This TCR was sampled from a man older than 75 in good health. CDR3 sequence: CASTSDRGQSLVGPPASEQYF. As DNA, the CDR3 is TGTGCCAGCACCTCCGACAGGGGGCAAAGTTTGGTGGGACCGCCAGCTAGCGAGCAGTACTTC.